A single T cell receptor (beta chain) is shown here with its context. Its antigen has not been determined. One base away there is no much larger clone; base qualities are not given. According to the study, the label for this sample's time point signals: about 28 days (+/-7) after the second vaccine dose. AZD1222 recipients whose second dose came at about 4 weeks and those whose second dose came at about 12 weeks were combined into one group, since spike-specific TCR depth and breadth did not differ between the two schedules. Vaccinee samples were obtained from the UK trials COV001 and COV002, which included a single-blind randomized controlled phase 2/3 trial of AZD1222 (ChAdOx1 nCoV-19) in healthy adults. For TCRbeta chain sequencing, PBMC samples from trial participants were taken at day 0 and at day 28 after the second dose. The CDR3 regions of human TCRbeta chains were subjected to immunosequencing. Turning to the authors' computational methods: TCRs in the repertoires were compared against a reference library of SARS-CoV-2-specific TCRs that had been generated with the MIRA antigen-specificity platform. Breadth was defined as the fraction of unique TCRs that were SARS-CoV-2-associated, and depth was defined as the fraction of total T cells that were SARS-CoV-2-associated. Using the MIRA data, each spike-specific TCR was mapped to the spike region that the TCR reacts to and placed in a CD4 or CD8 class. Log10-transformed breadth and depth values were compared by one-way ANOVA with Sidak's multiple comparisons tests. TCRdb re-hosts the immuneACCESS table, in-frame sequences only. Its copies lack some clones; in the studies checked, an unresolved V gene accounts for under half of them, and the cause for the rest is not known. That table is the source of V, J and clone size, and D and trimming were worked out from the DNA. The sample has 120,000 to 150,000 clones on record, roughly nine tenths of them singletons. The ten top clones hold approximately 1.8% of the sample.

This entry is derived from a study of T cell responses to AZD1222 COVID-19 vaccine (dated by TCRdb to about 2021). Concerning the study at large: TCR sequencing was performed for more than 230 trial participants, of whom about 200 were given two doses of AZD1222 and roughly 25 were given two doses of MenACWY control vaccine. Trial participants were enrolled by age into subgroups of 18-55, 56-69 and 70-plus years, and 148, 28 and 57 TCR-sequenced participants, respectively, were included in these subgroups.

Study-wide conclusions, independent of this receptor: The vaccine-associated CD4 TCRs covered the entire spike protein, and the dominant responses fell in regions 160-218 and 743-854. Because no samples from the day 14 peak response were available, repertoires could be characterized only after the peak T cell response. After two AZD1222 doses, both the breadth and the depth of spike-specific TCRs were significantly higher than at day 0 and than in MenACWY recipients. Epitopes outside the regions mutated in the B.1.351 and B.1.1.7 variants were reportedly recognized by nearly half of the unique spike-specific TCRs. In the small 56-69-year group, the increase in depth fell short of significance, most likely because of low power. Participants were mostly white British and included more females than males, and it was suggested by the authors that clonal diversity may have been underestimated. Conclusions about previously exposed vaccinees were limited because only a handful of AZD1222 recipients were SARS-CoV-2 seropositive at baseline.

The TCR originated in an adult who received the AZD1222 COVID-19 vaccine. Sequences were derived from peripheral blood, sampled 28 days after the second AZD1222 dose.

CDR3 region: CAWRVMGTGNTIYF. The DNA sequence is given as TGTGCCTGGAGGGTGATGGGGACTGGAAACACCATATATTTT. The chain couples TRBV30 to TRBJ1-3; the D gene cannot be resolved reliably. Taken from cysteine to phenylalanine, the CDR3 has 14 residues. The CDR3 DNA has 42 bases and is translated from base 1. According to the germline V gene (reference sequence), CDR1 reads GTSNPN and CDR2 reads SVGIG. Trimming takes 3 bases from V and 2 bases from J, and the germline ends sit 11 bases apart. The variable domain in full, with residues beyond the CDR3 obtained from the reference TRBV30 and TRBJ1-3 genes, is SQTIHQWPATLVQPVGSPLSLECTVEGTSNPNLYWYRQAAGRGLQLLFYSVGIGQISSEVPQNLSASRPQDRQFILSSKKLLLSDSGFYLCAWRVMGTGNTIYFGEGSWLTVV.